The T cell receptor beta chain under discussion was sequenced for a study of identical twins. Findings and caveats of the study: Within cord blood, abundant beta clonotypes carried fewer insertions, but memory repertoires showed no such trend.

All of the donors were Caucasians in good health. CDR3 length: 13 residues. Trimming stripped 5 bases from V and 6 bases from J, with 10 bases between. Germline-derived CDR1 and CDR2 are PRHDT and FYEKMQ (reference sequence). Comments on this clonotype: Its antigen is not known.

After template switching added a universal primer site, the resulting cDNA carried unique molecular identifiers. TCRdb analysed the 5' RACE reads with MiXCR anew, one entry per CDR3 protein. The sample has 300,000 to 350,000 distinct CDR3 sequences; about 12% are singletons. These same data were also listed under a study on yellow fever vaccine responses in identical twins. From that study: Twins reportedly mounted vaccine T cell responses that seemed partly convergent, partly personalized.

The sequence derives from a woman under 30 in good health. The chain has TRBV13 and TRBJ2-2, with D maybe TRBD2 (6 bases). The sequenced sample consisted of CD8+ T cells sorted from blood. The CDR3 protein is CASSLSGAGELFF. CDR3 nucleotides: TGTGCCAGCAGCCTTAGCGGTGCCGGGGAGCTGTTTTTT.